The present T cell receptor (beta chain) was sequenced within a study of blood T cell repertoires in COVID-19 (TCRdb year 2020). Context from the whole study: Samples from collaborators originated in the United States, Italy and Spain and spanned both the acute and convalescent phases of COVID-19. The prospective study material was composed of cDNA or gDNA derived from T cells, B-cell-depleted T cells, or PBMCs. Deeply sampled blood TCRbeta repertoires from subjects exposed to, actively infected with, or recovered from COVID-19 were included in the dataset. The repertoires were released in a freely available public database intended as a resource for research on the immune response to SARS-CoV-2. The samples were drawn from the first 160 participants of the ongoing ImmuneRACE study and from 950 to 1,500 subjects provided by 6 global collaborators. A de-identified subject ID, COVID-19 status, age in years and sex were almost always included in the sample metadata. HLA class I and class II types, where available, came from metadata supplied by the sample provider rather than from assay-based typing. What the authors observed across the whole study: How much clinical and demographic metadata was included differed by source and by participant, and the metadata was provided uncurated.

TCRbeta CDR3 regions were amplified from genomic DNA by means of the immunoSEQ Assay, a bias-controlled multiplex PCR. In the original analysis: Within the assay, amplification of reference gene primers was used to estimate how many nucleated cells each sample contained. To quantify the absolute abundance of each unique TCRbeta CDR3 rearrangement, sequence reads were collapsed and filtered. For each sample, productive Simpson clonality was calculated as the square root of Simpson's diversity index over productive rearrangements. TCRdb's version of the immuneACCESS table is confined to in-frame rearrangements and falls short of the full clone set. An unresolved V gene accounts for under half of the shortfall where checked; the remainder is of unknown origin. The DNA was the basis for D and trimming; V, J and clone size are from that table. Across this sample there are around 48,000 clones, with roughly 86% seen only once. 16% of the sample goes to the ten largest clones.

Whole blood was collected in K2EDTA tubes by collaborating institutions according to the institutions' own protocols. For TCRbeta analysis, collaborators shipped samples in one of three forms: frozen whole blood, isolated PBMCs, or DNA extracted from either of those sample types. In the case of this clone: The antigen it recognizes is unknown. Per-nucleotide qualities are absent, and no much larger clonotype sits a single base away.

Measured from the cysteine to the phenylalanine, the CDR3 is 14 residues long. Only the CDR3 part of the read is kept: 42 bases, read in frame from the first base. V loses 2 bases, J loses 0 bases, and the germline ends lie 7 bases apart. The germline V gene yields MDHEN for CDR1 and SYDVKM for CDR2. This TCR derives from a man aged 55 to 69 with active or convalescent COVID-19. Source material: peripheral blood. This chain is built from TRBV28 and TRBJ1-1; a confident D gene designation cannot be given. The nucleotide sequence is TGTGCCAGCAGTTTACCCCCTATGAACACTGAAGCTTTCTTT. This sequence encodes CASSLPPMNTEAFF.